This paragraph covers one T cell receptor (beta chain) sequence. Its matching antigen is unknown. Using immunoSEQ multiplex PCR, the repertoire was profiled, and TCRdb retains in-frame clones only, with some absent. The sample holds fewer than 1.8 million clones, approximately 98.5% seen once. J gave up 4 bases and V 7 bases, and 12 bases lay outside the gene matches. The germline gives CDR1 MDHEN, CDR2 SYDVKM. The CDR3 contains 17 residues. This record belongs to a study of shared clonotypes between healthy human individuals. Background on the study: Three CD4 naive, three CD4 memory, two CD8 naive and one CD8 memory plate were used per donor. General study results and limits: Compared with clonotypes that all four donors shared, non-shared clonotypes had lower generation probabilities.

The clonotype originates from a man aged 25 to 40 in good health. The sample was naive CD4+ T cells sorted from blood. Subset noted: CD45RA+ positively selected. V usage is TRBV28 and J usage is TRBJ2-1, with 11 bases aligning to TRBD2. The CDR3 DNA sequence: TGTGCCAGCAAGGAACAGACCGGACTAGCGGGTTACAATGAGCAGTTCTTC. The encoded protein is CASKEQTGLAGYNEQFF. Complete variable domain (other parts from reference TRBV28 and TRBJ2-1): DVKVTQSSRYLVKRTGEKVFLECVQDMDHENMFWYRQDPGLGLRLIYFSYDVKMKEKGDIPEGYSVSREKKERFSLILESASTNQTSMYLCASKEQTGLAGYNEQFFGPGTRLTVL.